In its sample, the clone carrying this T cell receptor beta chain was seen many times. Its antigen is still unknown. TCRdb processed the 5' RACE reads anew with MiXCR; each CDR3 protein has one entry. The sample yields 25,000 or so distinct CDR3 sequences, 7.4% seen once. The CDR3 loop spans 15 amino acids. Trimming stripped 8 bases from V and 4 bases from J, with 18 bases between. CDR1 and CDR2 (germline): MNHEY, SVGEGT. The data belong to a study of T-cell memory formation after mild COVID-19. About the research overall: TCR clusters were mostly donor specific.

Notes on the study in general: CD4+ clones that contracted lay mainly in CM and EM; CD8+ ones lay in EMRA. Cross-reactive memory seemingly joined, as some responding clones were found in pre-infection memory. Whether day 37 second-wave clones are SARS-CoV-2-specific was not confirmed.

The chain joins TRBV6-2 or TRBV6-3 to TRBJ2-1; no reliable D call. The specimen sequenced was PBMCs or a T cell subset sorted from them (not recorded which). The clonotype originates from an adult woman who had mild COVID-19 (a few samples of this study predate the infection). Cell type and time point are not known. The CDR3 region is CASSGRTYRYNEQFF. The CDR3, as DNA: TGTGCCAGCTCTGGAAGAACTTACCGTTACAATGAGCAGTTCTTC.